These 31 T cell receptor beta chains share one sample of origin, sequenced in a study of shared T cell receptors in the human thymus. Using immunoSEQ multiplex PCR, the repertoire was profiled, and TCRdb retains in-frame clones only, with some absent. Among over 650,000 clones, approximately 89% were seen once, and the ten largest hold 0.009% to 0.0095%. This sample was shared with a second study, whose subject was human thymus T cells.

Specimen: thymocytes. These receptors were collected from a boy under two years old with a congenital heart defect.

The chain links TRBV19 to TRBJ2-7; possibly TRBD2 for D (6 bases). Germline values: CDR1 LNHDA, CDR2 SQIVND (reference sequence). The CDR3 loop spans 14 amino acids. V lost 6 bases to trimming and J lost 1 base, with 13 bases between them. The CDR3 DNA sequence: TGTGCCAGTAGCCCGGGACTCACTTCCTACGAGCAGTACTTC. Encoded protein: CASSPGLTSYEQYF.

This clone was counted a few times. The chain couples TRBV7-6 to TRBJ2-1; 10 nucleotides agree with TRBD2. With V trimmed by 0 bases and J by 7 bases, 6 bases remained unmatched. Looked up from germline, CDR1 is SGHVS and CDR2 is FNYEAQ. This CDR3 is built from 16 residues. CDR3 nucleotides: TGTGCCAGCAGCTTAGCGTCAGGACTAGCGGAGAATGAGCAGTTCTTC. Protein sequence: CASSLASGLAENEQFF.

The V and J genes are TRBV2 and TRBJ2-1; TRBD2 aligns across 7 bases. J lost 8 bases, V lost 2 bases, and 12 bases had no gene match. The CDR3 has 16 residues. Germline V gene sequence: CDR1 SNHLY, CDR2 FYNNEI. The CDR3 bases are TGTGCCAGCAGTGAATGTCTAGCGGTGAAGTGCGATGAGCAGTTCTTC. This translates into CASSECLAVKCDEQFF.

The chain employs TRBV6-1 and TRBJ2-7; 7 positions agree with TRBD1. The germline V gene encodes CDR1 MNHNS and CDR2 SASEGT. After removal of 0 bases from V and 2 bases from J, the junction contained 7 bases not matched to a gene. The CDR3 covers 16 residues. CDR3 loop: CASSEAAGTETYEQYF. CDR3 DNA sequence: TGTGCCAGCAGTGAAGCTGCCGGGACAGAAACCTACGAGCAGTACTTC.

In the case of this clone: The sample carries other DNA sequences with the same CDR3. V and J are TRBV30 and TRBJ1-6; 7 nucleotides agree with TRBD1. Germline values: CDR1 GTSNPN, CDR2 SVGIG (reference sequence). This CDR3 is 17 amino acids long. V lost 3 bases and J lost 0; bases outside the gene matches: 8. CDR3: CAWRETGRDSYNSPLHF. The CDR3 DNA reads TGTGCCTGGAGGGAGACAGGGAGAGACTCCTATAATTCACCCCTCCACTTT. Based on the CDR3 plus reference TRBV30 and TRBJ1-6, the full variable domain is SQTIHQWPATLVQPVGSPLSLECTVEGTSNPNLYWYRQAAGRGLQLLFYSVGIGQISSEVPQNLSASRPQDRQFILSSKKLLLSDSGFYLCAWRETGRDSYNSPLHFGNGTRLTVT.

This chain connects TRBV28 to TRBJ1-6, with a possible D match to TRBD1 (6 bases). Germline V CDR1 and CDR2: MDHEN, SYDVKM. CDR3 length equals 16 residues. The V end lost 1 base, the J end lost 1 base, and 8 bases lay between the germline ends. The CDR3 DNA follows: TGTGCCAGCAGTTTATCCGGGACATCCTATAATTCACCCCTCCACTTT. Translating gives CASSLSGTSYNSPLHF. The entire variable domain, with the rest obtained from reference TRBV28 and TRBJ1-6, is as follows: DVKVTQSSRYLVKRTGEKVFLECVQDMDHENMFWYRQDPGLGLRLIYFSYDVKMKEKGDIPEGYSVSREKKERFSLILESASTNQTSMYLCASSLSGTSYNSPLHFGNGTRLTVT.

The DNA for the CDR3 is TGCGCCAGCAGCTTGGTAGGGACTAGCGGGGTCGGCGGGGAGCTGTTTTTT. Residues: CASSLVGTSGVGGELFF. The chain has TRBV5-1 and TRBJ2-2, with 13 bases that match TRBD2. The CDR3 sequence is 17 residues long. The junction had 6 bases not matched to a gene; V was cut back by 0 bases and J by 7 bases. Germline-derived CDR1 and CDR2 are SGHRS and YFSETQ. Drawing the rest from reference TRBV5-1 and TRBJ2-2, the complete variable domain is KAGVTQTPRYLIKTRGQQVTLSCSPISGHRSVSWYQQTPGQGLQFLFEYFSETQRNKGNFPGRFSGRQFSNSRSEMNVSTLELGDSALYLCASSLVGTSGVGGELFFGEGSRLTVL.

The rearrangement links TRBV4-2 to TRBJ2-5; TRBD2 matches at 7 bases. The germline V gene has CDR1 LGHNA and CDR2 YNFKEQ. The V and J ends lost 3 bases and 3 bases, in that order; junction bases with no gene match: 13. This CDR3 contains 17 residues. This CDR3 reads CASSQGMERETEETQYF. The CDR3 nucleotides read TGTGCCAGCAGCCAGGGTATGGAGCGGGAAACAGAAGAGACCCAGTACTTC.

This chain links TRBV7-2 with TRBJ2-7; tentative D call: TRBD2 (6 bases). CDR3 length equals 13 residues. V lost 5 bases and J 3 bases, leaving 11 bases between the germline ends. Germline V gene sequence: CDR1 SGHTA, CDR2 FQGNSA. This chain's CDR3 is CASSDVRDYEQYF. DNA for the CDR3: TGTGCCAGCAGCGACGTGCGGGACTACGAGCAGTACTTC.

The chain employs TRBV5-4 and TRBJ2-5, with no clear D. V was shortened by 4 bases and J by 4 bases, with 8 bases between the two germline ends. Germline values: CDR1 SGHNT, CDR2 YYREEE (reference sequence). The CDR3 is 12 residues long. Written as DNA, the CDR3 is TGTGCCAGCAGCCATGGCCCAGAGACCCAGTACTTC. Its protein is CASSHGPETQYF.

The rearrangement links TRBV12-2 to TRBJ2-7; the table's D call of TRBD2 was not tested on the DNA. TRBV12-2 represents a pseudogene. The CDR3 has 15 amino acids. The CDR3 spells CASRKGLADTYEQYF. The CDR3 region has the DNA TGTGCAAGTCGCAAGGGACTAGCGGACACCTACGAGCAGTACTTC.

The chain carries TRBV13 and TRBJ1-1, with D perhaps matching TRBD1 (5 bases). The CDR3 spans 13 residues. V lost 5 bases and J 5 bases, leaving 12 bases between the germline ends. Germline CDR1 PRHDT, CDR2 FYEKMQ (reference sequence). In nucleotides, the CDR3 is TGTGCCAGCAGCCGCCGACAGTCGACTGAAGCTTTCTTT. The encoded protein is CASSRRQSTEAFF. The variable domain in full, with the rest retrieved from reference TRBV13 and TRBJ1-1, is AAGVIQSPRHLIKEKRETATLKCYPIPRHDTVYWYQQGPGQDPQFLISFYEKMQSDKGSIPDRFSAQQFSDYHSELNMSSLELGDSALYFCASSRRQSTEAFFGQGTRLTVV.

The gene calls are TRBV15 and TRBJ2-4, with no clear D. Trimming left V 5 bases short and J 0 bases short, with 11 bases between. The CDR3 is 15 amino acids. From germline, CDR1 is LNHNV and CDR2 YYDKDF (reference sequence). Here the CDR3 reads CATSFRGIAKNIQYF. The CDR3 DNA sequence: TGTGCCACCAGCTTCAGAGGAATAGCCAAAAACATTCAGTACTTC.

The chain recombines TRBV14 with TRBJ1-1, with 7 bases that match TRBD1. Germline V gene data show CDR1 as SGHDN and CDR2 as FVKESK. V shed 0 bases and J 11 bases; nucleotides not matched to a gene: 9. The CDR3 covers 14 residues. The CDR3 nucleotides are TGTGCCAGCAGCCAAGATAAAAAGGGGGCGCGTGCTTTCTTT. Its protein product is CASSQDKKGARAFF. The entire variable domain, with the rest obtained from reference TRBV14 and TRBJ1-1, is as follows: EAGVTQFPSHSVIEKGQTVTLRCDPISGHDNLYWYRRVMGKEIKFLLHFVKESKQDESGMPNNRFLAERTGGTYSTLKVQPAELEDSGVYFCASSQDKKGARAFFGQGTRLTVV.

The chain uses TRBV9 and TRBJ2-1; TRBD2 aligns across 11 bases. J was trimmed by 4 bases and V by 4 bases; bases with no gene match: 4. Germline V gene lookup returns CDR1 SGDLS and CDR2 YYNGEE. CDR3 length: 15 amino acids. CDR3 loop: CASSPRLAGYNEQFF. The CDR3 DNA follows: TGTGCCAGCAGCCCTAGACTAGCGGGGTACAATGAGCAGTTCTTC.

This clone showed up just a few times. The J gene is TRBJ1-2, the V gene TRBV25-1; 8 bases map to TRBD1. With 3 bases clipped from V and 6 bases from J, the junction kept 12 bases outside the gene matches. The CDR3 is made up of 16 amino acids. Germline V gene lookup returns CDR1 MGHDK and CDR2 SYGVNS. The CDR3 region is CASSERDRPNPDGYTF. In DNA form, the CDR3 reads TGTGCCAGCAGTGAGAGGGACAGGCCGAATCCGGATGGCTACACCTTC.

The chain couples TRBV7-9 to TRBJ1-3; D is uncertain. The CDR3 runs 18 residues. The V gene lost 0 bases and the J gene lost 0 bases, with 15 bases spanning the gap. CDR1 is SEHNR, CDR2 FQNEAQ, per germline (reference sequence). The CDR3 spells CASSLAVRPTDSGNTIYF. The CDR3 DNA reads TGTGCCAGCAGCTTAGCAGTCAGGCCTACAGACTCTGGAAACACCATATATTTT.

The chain uses TRBV15 and TRBJ2-1; 10 bases are shared with TRBD2. Germline CDR1 and CDR2: LNHNV and YYDKDF (reference sequence). This CDR3 is 15 amino acids long. Trimming at V came to 0 bases and at J to 13 bases, leaving 9 bases not matched to a gene. This chain's CDR3 is CATSRDGASGGSQFF. The CDR3 DNA is TGTGCCACCAGCAGAGATGGGGCTAGCGGGGGTTCTCAGTTCTTC.

The V and J genes are TRBV5-1 and TRBJ2-5; no clear D. The CDR3 contains 11 residues. Germline CDR1 SGHRS, CDR2 YFSETQ. V was shortened by 5 bases and J by 2 bases, with 4 bases between the two germline ends. Here the CDR3 reads CASSEQETQYF. For the CDR3, the DNA is TGCGCCAGCAGTGAGCAAGAGACCCAGTACTTC.

This chain connects TRBV19 to TRBJ1-2, with 7 bases lining up with TRBD1. Germline lookup yields CDR1 LNHDA and CDR2 SQIVND (reference sequence). The CDR3 loop spans 14 amino acids. With V trimmed by 1 base and J by 2 bases, 1 base remained unmatched. The CDR3 is CASSIATGNYGYTF. The CDR3 bases are TGTGCCAGTAGTATAGCGACAGGGAACTATGGCTACACCTTC. The full variable domain, with the rest looked up from reference TRBV19 and TRBJ1-2, is DGGITQSPKYLFRKEGQNVTLSCEQNLNHDAMYWYRQDPGQGLRLIYYSQIVNDFQKGDIAEGYSVSREKKESFPLTVTSAQKNPTAFYLCASSIATGNYGYTFGSGTRLTVV.

The chain is built from TRBV27 and TRBJ2-7, with D possibly TRBD1 on 5 matching bases. The germline V and J ends were trimmed by 2 bases and 3 bases, with 20 bases remaining between them. This CDR3 comprises 17 residues. Germline V gives CDR1 MNHEY, CDR2 SMNVEV (reference sequence). CDR3 sequence reads: CASSLRIPATDFYEQYF. The CDR3 nucleotides read TGTGCCAGCAGTTTAAGGATCCCCGCGACAGATTTCTACGAGCAGTACTTC.

This sequence joins TRBV6-1 and TRBJ2-1, with 8 positions matching TRBD2. CDR1 and CDR2 from the germline V gene are MNHNS and SASEGT. This CDR3 comprises 14 residues. V shed 4 bases and J 7 bases; nucleotides not matched to a gene: 6. As DNA, the CDR3 is TGTGCCAGCAGTGTGGGACTAGAAGTAAATGAGCAGTTCTTC. It is translated as CASSVGLEVNEQFF.

The V gene is TRBV5-1, the J gene TRBJ1-4, with D perhaps TRBD1 (6 bases). Deletions cut 0 bases from V and 7 bases from J, with 13 bases between. Germline V CDR1 and CDR2: SGHRS, YFSETQ. CDR3 length equals 15 residues. CDR3: CASSLARGSSEKLFF. The CDR3 DNA reads as TGCGCCAGCAGCTTGGCGAGGGGGTCGAGTGAAAAACTGTTTTTT.

The chain couples TRBV9 to TRBJ1-2, with D unresolved. The V end was cut by 6 bases, the J end by 5 bases, with 23 bases between. CDR1 and CDR2 from the germline V gene are SGDLS and YYNGEE. CDR3 size: 16 residues. The CDR3 reads CASTRQITDGGYGYTF. The CDR3 nucleotides read TGTGCCAGCACCCGACAAATTACGGACGGAGGATATGGCTACACCTTC.

This chain uses TRBV4-3 with TRBJ2-2; D uncertain. The CDR3 is made up of 12 amino acids. Germline CDR1 is LGHNA and CDR2 is YSLEER. V lost 3 bases to trimming and J lost 7 bases, with 6 bases between them. The CDR3 here is CASSHRVGELFF. CDR3 coding DNA: TGCGCCAGCAGCCATCGCGTCGGGGAGCTGTTTTTT.

The chain joins TRBV5-6 to TRBJ1-2; a weak D match, TRBD1 (5 bases). V was trimmed by 4 bases and J by 5 bases, leaving 12 bases between them. This CDR3 is 13 amino acids long. Germline V lookup: CDR1 SGHDT, CDR2 YYEEEE. The CDR3 here is CASSAGESYGYTF. CDR3 DNA: TGTGCCAGCAGCGCGGGGGAATCTTATGGCTACACCTTC.

V and J are TRBV7-9 and TRBJ2-7; 10 bases map to TRBD2. The germline gives CDR1 SEHNR, CDR2 FQNEAQ (reference sequence). The CDR3 has 17 amino acids. Trimming at V came to 4 bases and at J to 7 bases, leaving 16 bases not matched to a gene. The CDR3: CASSSEMRSGGDGEQYF. The CDR3 bases are TGTGCCAGCAGCTCCGAGATGCGGAGCGGGGGGGATGGGGAGCAGTACTTC. The full variable domain, with the rest looked up from reference TRBV7-9 and TRBJ2-7, is DTGVSQNPRHKITKRGQNVTFRCDPISEHNRLYWYRQTLGQGPEFLTYFQNEAQLEKSRLLSDRFSAERPKGSFSTLEIQRTEQGDSAMYLCASSSEMRSGGDGEQYFGPGTRLTVT.

This chain links TRBV9 with TRBJ2-7; the D is unclear. The CDR3 has 14 residues. Trimming cost V 0 bases and J 5 bases, with 12 bases left between them. From germline, CDR1 is SGDLS and CDR2 YYNGEE. The CDR3 here is CASSVGSLDHEQYF. In DNA form, the CDR3 reads TGTGCCAGCAGCGTAGGGTCCCTAGACCACGAGCAGTACTTC.

The V and J genes are TRBV27 and TRBJ1-3, with 7 nucleotides matching TRBD1. The J segment lost 0 bases and the V segment lost 5 bases, leaving 7 bases of the junction unmatched. The CDR3 extends over 16 amino acids. Per the germline V gene, CDR1 is MNHEY and CDR2 is SMNVEV (reference sequence). The CDR3 sequence is CASSPAGQDSGNTIYF. The CDR3 nucleotides are TGTGCCAGCAGTCCCGCCGGACAGGACTCTGGAAACACCATATATTTT.

The chain carries TRBV9 and TRBJ2-7, with a tentative D call TRBD1 (5 bases). With 0 bases removed from V and 2 bases from J, the gap between germline ends came to 9 bases. This CDR3 contains 14 residues. The germline gives CDR1 SGDLS, CDR2 YYNGEE. The CDR3 coding sequence is TGTGCCAGCAGCGTAGGAAAGACAGCCTACGAGCAGTACTTC. This encodes CASSVGKTAYEQYF.

The CDR3 DNA follows: TGTGCCAGCAGCCACCCTAGCGGGAGGAAAAACATTCAGTACTTC. Residues: CASSHPSGRKNIQYF. The genes are TRBV28 and TRBJ2-4; TRBD2 aligns across 11 bases. The ends lost 6 bases at V and 4 bases at J; junction bases unmatched: 5. Germline values: CDR1 MDHEN, CDR2 SYDVKM. CDR3 length: 15 residues. Complete variable domain (other parts from reference TRBV28 and TRBJ2-4): DVKVTQSSRYLVKRTGEKVFLECVQDMDHENMFWYRQDPGLGLRLIYFSYDVKMKEKGDIPEGYSVSREKKERFSLILESASTNQTSMYLCASSHPSGRKNIQYFGAGTRLSVL.